These 28 T cell receptor beta chains were sequenced from one sample in a study of ipilimumab plus nivolumab after autologous stem cell transplantation. TCRdb keeps only in-frame clones here, not all; method: immunoSEQ multiplex PCR. The sample comprises around 21,000 clones, around 81% of which are singletons, and 6% to 7% rests with the top ten. The sequences come from PBMCs, collected in a trial of ipilimumab plus nivolumab as post-transplant consolidation. These TCRs come from a male donor with diffuse large B-cell lymphoma.

The V and J genes are TRBV6-1 and TRBJ1-4; no clear D gene. Trimming took off 0 bases at V and 0 bases at J, with 8 bases between the two ends. The length of the CDR3 is 16 residues. Per germline, CDR1 MNHNS and CDR2 SASEGT. The CDR3: CASSEAMSATNEKLFF. CDR3 coding DNA: TGTGCCAGCAGTGAAGCTATGTCCGCAACTAATGAAAAACTGTTTTTT.

The V call is TRBV18, the J call TRBJ1-5, with D possibly being TRBD1 (5 bases). In germline, CDR1 is KGHSH, CDR2 LQKENI. V was shortened by 3 bases and J by 8 bases, with 17 bases between the two germline ends. The CDR3 is 15 residues long. The CDR3 bases are TGTGCCAGCTCACCCGGGGGAGGGTCGTCGGAGCCCCAGCATTTT. Encoded protein: CASSPGGGSSEPQHF.

In the case of this clone: A much larger clone differs from this one at a single base, so this may be a read error. Other DNA variants within this sample encode the same CDR3. The gene calls are TRBV27 and TRBJ1-1; 10 bases are a match to TRBD1. Unmatched junction bases numbered 9, after V lost 9 bases and J lost 5 bases. Germline CDR1 reads MNHEY; CDR2 reads SMNVEV (reference sequence). The CDR3 spans 14 residues. The CDR3 sequence: CASSPGTGVTEAFF. CDR3 coding DNA: TGTGCCAGTAGTCCCGGGACAGGGGTAACTGAAGCTTTCTTT.

This chain connects TRBV30 to TRBJ2-5; D perhaps matches TRBD2 (6 bases). The V end lost 1 base, the J end lost 5 bases, and 8 bases lay between the germline ends. The CDR3 has 12 residues. Germline-derived CDR1 and CDR2 are GTSNPN and SVGIG (reference sequence). The DNA for the CDR3 is TGTGCCTGGAGTGATGGGGGGGAGACCCAGTACTTC. Protein: CAWSDGGETQYF.

J is TRBJ1-4 and V is TRBV18; unclear D gene. Germline V gene lookup returns CDR1 KGHSH and CDR2 LQKENI. The CDR3 length is 13 residues. V gave up 4 bases and J gave up 8 bases, with 11 bases separating them. The CDR3 bases are TGTGCCAGCTCACTCCGGGAAACCGAAAAACTGTTTTTT. The encoded protein is CASSLRETEKLFF.

The chain links TRBV4-1 to TRBJ2-3, with D perhaps matching TRBD2 (6 bases). The germline V gene encodes CDR1 MGHRA and CDR2 YSYEKL. Trimming left V 1 base short and J 3 bases short, with 14 bases between. This CDR3 has 16 residues. The CDR3 sequence is CASSQVEGPSTDTQYF. The CDR3 DNA sequence: TGCGCCAGCAGCCAAGTGGAGGGTCCTAGTACAGATACGCAGTATTTT.

The chain uses TRBV28 and TRBJ1-2; D might be TRBD1 (6 bases). Trimming shortened V by 5 bases and J by 7 bases, and 17 bases separated the two germline ends. The CDR3 is 14 residues long. Germline V gives CDR1 MDHEN, CDR2 SYDVKM. The CDR3 loop reads CASSPTLRGGGYTF. The CDR3 nucleotides are TGTGCCAGCAGTCCCACCCTCAGGGGTGGTGGCTACACCTTC.

The V and J genes are TRBV6-5 and TRBJ2-7, with D possibly being TRBD1 or TRBD2 (6 bases each). The germline V gene encodes CDR1 MNHEY and CDR2 SVGAGI. CDR3 length: 15 residues. Between the trimmed V and J ends, which lost 4 bases and 6 bases, there was a span of 19 bases. The CDR3 sequence: CASSWTASGAGEQYF. For the CDR3, the DNA is TGTGCCAGCAGTTGGACAGCTTCGGGGGCAGGCGAGCAGTACTTC.

The chain carries TRBV13 and TRBJ2-7; the match to TRBD1 covers 8 bases. CDR1 PRHDT and CDR2 FYEKMQ come from the germline V gene (reference sequence). The trim removed 2 bases at V and 4 bases at J, leaving 4 bases unmatched. CDR3 length equals 14 residues. The CDR3: CASSLNNRGYEQYF. The CDR3, as DNA: TGTGCCAGCAGCTTAAATAACAGGGGGTACGAGCAGTACTTC. Filled out from reference TRBV13 and TRBJ2-7, the complete variable domain reads AAGVIQSPRHLIKEKRETATLKCYPIPRHDTVYWYQQGPGQDPQFLISFYEKMQSDKGSIPDRFSAQQFSDYHSELNMSSLELGDSALYFCASSLNNRGYEQYFGPGTRLTVT.

Worth noting for this clone: Other DNA sequences from this sample encode an identical CDR3 as well. The rearrangement uses TRBV7-2 and TRBJ2-1, with TRBD2 as a possible D gene (5 bases). Germline CDR1 reads SGHTA; CDR2 reads FQGNSA. V shed 4 bases and J shed 0 bases, with 10 bases lying between them. The CDR3 runs 15 residues. The chain's CDR3 is CASSSSWSSYNEQFF. The DNA of the CDR3 is TGTGCCAGCAGCTCTAGCTGGAGCTCCTACAATGAGCAGTTCTTC.

The rearrangement uses TRBV7-9 and TRBJ2-7; either TRBD1 or TRBD2 may fit D (7 bases each). This CDR3 has 15 amino acids. The germline V and J ends were trimmed by 3 bases and 2 bases, with 14 bases remaining between them. CDR1 is SEHNR, CDR2 FQNEAQ, per germline (reference sequence). The CDR3 protein is CASSLDGGTAYEQYF. CDR3 in DNA: TGTGCCAGCAGCTTGGACGGGGGGACAGCCTACGAGCAGTACTTC.

The rearrangement joins TRBV28 to TRBJ2-4, with TRBD2 identical over 10 bases. CDR1 is MDHEN and CDR2 is SYDVKM in the germline V gene. The CDR3 totals 15 residues. V was pared by 5 bases and J by 9 bases, with 10 bases of the junction left unmatched. CDR3 bases: TGTGCCAGCAGTACTCTAGCGGGGGCCAATAGCATTCAGTACTTC. Translation: CASSTLAGANSIQYF.

This clone was recorded only once. The rearrangement joins TRBV18 to TRBJ2-3; the D gene is possibly TRBD2 (6 bases). There are 16 residues in the CDR3. CDR1 KGHSH and CDR2 LQKENI come from the germline V gene. V was trimmed by 3 bases and J by 2 bases, leaving 15 bases between them. The CDR3 loop is CASSPRGTPATDTQYF. In nucleotides, the CDR3 is TGTGCCAGCTCACCCCGCGGGACCCCGGCCACAGATACGCAGTATTTT.

The chain employs TRBV5-1 and TRBJ2-7; possible D gene TRBD1, 7 bases. Germline V gene sequence: CDR1 SGHRS, CDR2 YFSETQ. Deletions cut 7 bases from V and 1 base from J, with 12 bases between. This CDR3 comprises 13 residues. DNA for the CDR3: TGCGCCAGCGGCGGGACAGAGTCCTACGAGCAGTACTTC. This gives the protein CASGGTESYEQYF.

The chain joins TRBV27 to TRBJ2-3; 11 positions match TRBD2. The germline V gene encodes CDR1 MNHEY and CDR2 SMNVEV (reference sequence). The CDR3 is 16 residues long. V lost 3 bases and J lost 1; bases outside the gene matches: 3. CDR3 nucleotide sequence: TGTGCCAGCAGTTTTCTTAGCGGGGGGGGCACAGATACGCAGTATTTT. Translated, it gives CASSFLSGGGTDTQYF.

The genes are TRBV4-2 and TRBJ2-2; D unresolved. CDR3 length equals 15 residues. Trimming pared 0 bases from V and 5 bases from J, leaving 10 bases between. CDR1 LGHNA and CDR2 YNFKEQ come from the germline V gene. CDR3 bases: TGTGCCAGCAGCCAAGAAGGCCCATATACCGGGGAGCTGTTTTTT. Its protein product is CASSQEGPYTGELFF.

The chain joins TRBV27 to TRBJ1-4; D gene uncertain. V dropped 5 bases and J dropped 8 bases, with 15 bases sitting between them. This CDR3 has 14 amino acids. Germline V lookup: CDR1 MNHEY, CDR2 SMNVEV (reference sequence). In nucleotides, the CDR3 is TGTGCCAGCAGTGGGAGGTTTCGTGGAGAAAAACTGTTTTTT. It yields the protein CASSGRFRGEKLFF.

The DNA for the CDR3 is TGCGCCAGCAGGTTAACAGGGTCCTCTTATGGCTACACCTTC. Translating it yields CASRLTGSSYGYTF. This chain connects TRBV5-1 to TRBJ1-2; D is possibly TRBD1 (6 bases). Trimming removed 5 bases from V and 5 bases from J, with 16 bases in between. From germline, CDR1 is SGHRS and CDR2 YFSETQ. The CDR3 has 14 amino acids.

This chain uses TRBV5-4 with TRBJ1-2; 7 nucleotides agree with TRBD1. Per germline, CDR1 SGHNT and CDR2 YYREEE (reference sequence). The CDR3 runs 17 residues. V was clipped by 3 bases and J by 4 bases; unmatched bases: 15. CDR3 in amino acids: CASSSGGTGAGFYGYTF. For the CDR3, the DNA is TGTGCCAGCAGCTCGGGCGGTACAGGGGCGGGATTCTATGGCTACACCTTC.

The chain combines TRBV5-5 with TRBJ2-1, with D possibly matching TRBD2 (7 bases). Looked up from germline, CDR1 is SGHKS and CDR2 is YYEKEE (reference sequence). This CDR3 contains 17 residues. V was cut by 5 bases and J by 2 bases, with 20 bases left in between. The CDR3 here is CASSYGGAPETYNEQFF. In nucleotides, the CDR3 is TGTGCCAGCAGTTATGGGGGGGCACCCGAAACCTACAATGAGCAGTTCTTC.

The chain combines TRBV6-5 with TRBJ2-7, with no clear D. V gave up 2 bases and J gave up 8 bases, with 13 bases separating them. The CDR3 runs to 13 residues. Germline V gene lookup returns CDR1 MNHEY and CDR2 SVGAGI. CDR3 nucleotides: TGTGCCAGCAGTTACCCGGCCGAAATGAAGCAGTACTTC. Translating gives CASSYPAEMKQYF.

The table lists this clone with a few counts. The chain has TRBV7-9 and TRBJ2-1, with D maybe TRBD2 (5 bases). The CDR3 runs to 16 residues. Looked up from germline, CDR1 is SEHNR and CDR2 is FQNEAQ (reference sequence). The V end was cut by 5 bases, the J end by 6 bases, with 20 bases between. The CDR3 region has the DNA TGTGCCAGCAGCACTCTCCGGGATCGAGGGAGCAATGAGCAGTTCTTC. Residues: CASSTLRDRGSNEQFF.

This clone occurred once. The chain carries TRBV27 and TRBJ2-5; 10 nucleotides align to TRBD2. Germline V gene sequence: CDR1 MNHEY, CDR2 SMNVEV (reference sequence). The CDR3 consists of 15 residues. V was clipped by 5 bases and J by 5 bases; unmatched bases: 8. The DNA of the CDR3 is TGTGCCAGCAGTATATGGACTAGCGGTGGGGAGACCCAGTACTTC. Translation: CASSIWTSGGETQYF.

The chain uses TRBV9 and TRBJ2-7, with TRBD2 matching 11 bases. The junction had 1 base not matched to a gene; V was cut back by 2 bases and J by 3 bases. The CDR3 extends over 14 amino acids. Germline V gene lookup returns CDR1 SGDLS and CDR2 YYNGEE. CDR3 DNA sequence: TGTGCCAGCAGCGTTGGGACTAGCGGCTACGAGCAGTACTTC. It encodes CASSVGTSGYEQYF.

This chain links TRBV10-3 with TRBJ2-7, with 8 bases lining up with TRBD1. V lost 6 bases and J lost 6; bases outside the gene matches: 4. In germline, CDR1 is ENHRY, CDR2 SYGVKD. The CDR3 covers 12 residues. The CDR3, as DNA: TGTGCCATCAGAAATGACAGGGGCGAGCAGTACTTC. Translated, it gives CAIRNDRGEQYF.

The chain recombines TRBV2 with TRBJ2-3; 7 positions match TRBD2. Germline V gene sequence: CDR1 SNHLY, CDR2 FYNNEI. The V gene end was trimmed by 3 bases and the J gene end by 1 base; junction bases not matched to a gene: 7. The CDR3 consists of 16 residues. This chain's CDR3 is CASSERSGVGTDTQYF. In DNA form, the CDR3 reads TGTGCCAGCAGTGAGAGGAGCGGGGTGGGCACAGATACGCAGTATTTT.

CDR3 nucleotide sequence: TGTGCCAGCAGCGTAGGGCCCGGGACGGGTCCGTCCTCTGGAAACACCATATATTTT. Residues: CASSVGPGTGPSSGNTIYF. V is TRBV9 and J is TRBJ1-3, with D possibly TRBD1 on 5 matching bases. The CDR3 is made up of 19 amino acids. The V end lost 0 bases, the J end lost 0 bases, and 19 bases lay between the germline ends. Germline-derived CDR1 and CDR2 are SGDLS and YYNGEE. The variable domain in full, completed from reference TRBV9 and TRBJ1-3, reads DSGVTQTPKHLITATGQRVTLRCSPRSGDLSVYWYQQSLDQGLQFLIQYYNGEERAKGNILERFSAQQFPDLHSELNLSSLELGDSALYFCASSVGPGTGPSSGNTIYFGEGSWLTVV.

The rearrangement joins TRBV28 to TRBJ2-5, with 10 nucleotides matching TRBD2. J gave up 5 bases and V 7 bases, and 4 bases lay outside the gene matches. The CDR3 covers 13 residues. Per germline, CDR1 MDHEN and CDR2 SYDVKM. CDR3 protein: CASKAGGQETQYF. The CDR3 nucleotides read TGTGCCAGCAAAGCGGGGGGGCAGGAGACCCAGTACTTC. Full variable domain (remainder filled in from reference TRBV28 and TRBJ2-5): DVKVTQSSRYLVKRTGEKVFLECVQDMDHENMFWYRQDPGLGLRLIYFSYDVKMKEKGDIPEGYSVSREKKERFSLILESASTNQTSMYLCASKAGGQETQYFGPGTRLLVL.